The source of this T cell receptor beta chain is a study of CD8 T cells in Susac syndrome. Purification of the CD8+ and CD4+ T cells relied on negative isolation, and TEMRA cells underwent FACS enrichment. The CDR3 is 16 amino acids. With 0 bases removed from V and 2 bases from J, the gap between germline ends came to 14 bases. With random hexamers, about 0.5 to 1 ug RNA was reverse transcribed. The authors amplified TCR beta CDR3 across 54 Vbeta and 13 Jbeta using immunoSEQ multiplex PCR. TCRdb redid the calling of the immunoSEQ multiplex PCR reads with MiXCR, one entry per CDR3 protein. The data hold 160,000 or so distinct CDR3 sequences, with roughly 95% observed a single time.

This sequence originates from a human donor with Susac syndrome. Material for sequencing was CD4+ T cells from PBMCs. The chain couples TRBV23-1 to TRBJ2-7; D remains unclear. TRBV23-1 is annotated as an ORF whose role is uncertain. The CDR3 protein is CASSQSRVAEAYEQYF. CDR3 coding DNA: TGCGCCAGCAGTCAATCCCGAGTCGCCGAAGCCTACGAGCAGTACTTC.